This T cell receptor (beta chain) was recorded in a study of cytomegalovirus exposure and HLA in healthy donors (dated by TCRdb to the late 2010s). Study-level background: An earlier analysis of about 560 of the donors reported 276 Gb of sequence data and about 120 million unique TCR beta sequences obtained from some 170 million T cells. To study patterns of TCR occurrence, a later analysis re-analyzed previously published TCR beta repertoires from 650 to 750 donors and added high-resolution HLA genotyping. To predict cytomegalovirus infection status, the study brought together high-throughput TCR immunosequencing, statistical association of individual TCRs with disease status, and machine learning. To decide whether each TCR beta V gene segment behaved as functional or pseudogenic, an earlier analysis of fewer than 750 of the donors relied on high-throughput TCR beta sequencing. A few DR-DQ haplotypes were treated as single units for association and clustering because of strong linkage in the cohort. A later genetic analysis used genome-wide SNP genotypes for about three fifths of the 666 donors, treating that subset as a discovery cohort. Typing coverage varied by locus: roughly 629-630 donors for A, B, C, DRB1 and DQB1; roughly 520 for DQA1; about 590 for DPA1; roughly 470 for DPB1. The study profiled the T cell repertoires of 500 to 800 subjects by immunosequencing and related them to cytomegalovirus serostatus. Both class I and class II loci were covered by HLA typing, at four-digit resolution. Rather than drawing on any new phenotypic data, the later analysis identified candidate immune exposures from TCR beta sequences and the way those sequences occurred across donors. The study was designed to test whether signatures of past pathogen exposure could be identified by cataloging public T cell receptors. An early release that covered some 640 HLA-typed donors contained around 300 gigabases of sequencing data and 85 million to 100 million unique TCR sequences. Of the roughly 400 genotyped donors, approximately 83% fell in the genetic ancestry cluster associated with self-reported Caucasian donors. Donor age, sex, ethnicity and CMV serostatus were compiled alongside the repertoire data. Along with the roughly 670-subject first cohort, a separate validation cohort of over a hundred different subjects was used. Among some 400 genotyped donors of the cohort, an average of around 240,000 unique TCR beta nucleotide sequences was sequenced per donor, of which 15% to 20% were non-productive. Every repertoire in the discovery cohort had been generated on one and the same sequencing platform.

In total, roughly 710 healthy bone marrow donors made up the cohort. At the time of sampling, all cohort members were nominally healthy, though unrecorded immune exposures were likely present. The donor was CMV seropositive and belonged to the group of about 290 seropositive cohort members. Each donor provided a peripheral blood sample, and peripheral blood mononuclear cells were used for TCR beta sequencing. Genomic DNA extraction from the blood cell samples was performed with the Qiagen DNeasy Blood Extraction Kit. Summary of the overall study and its limitations: A few of the identified cytomegalovirus-associated TCR beta chains were confirmed in vitro to be specific for cytomegalovirus antigens. A total of 164 TCR beta chains were listed by the study as associated with cytomegalovirus. Some IMGT-functional V segments, including TRBV6-2 and TRBV6-3, could not be distinguished by the 87-base-pair reads and were therefore excluded. For the cohort, immune exposure information was limited to CMV serostatus. An association between a missense DCLRE1C variant and V-gene and J-gene trimming of TCR beta chains was found in a later genetic analysis and replicated in an independent cohort. When HLA alleles, especially DR and DQ, strongly co-occurred, attributing TCR associations to individual alleles was difficult. Specific HLA alleles were associated with 15,000 to 20,000 TCR beta sequences at a false discovery rate of 0.05 in a later analysis. In a later analysis, HLA-associated TCR beta chains showed more clonal expansion and lower generation probabilities than non-associated chains that were equally common. In a later analysis, several top co-occurrence clusters were reported to appear linked to parvovirus B19, influenza, CMV and Epstein-Barr virus. The authors suggested that the approach could potentially be extended to other disease states and immunological phenotypes. A further reported finding was that TCR beta sequences accurately predicted the HLA-A and HLA-B alleles for most subjects in the first cohort. A later genetic analysis reported fewer N-insertions in productive TCRs among donors in an Asian-associated ancestry cluster than the approximately 700-donor mean. In this cohort, only TCR beta chains were sequenced, and detectable features were limited by the absence of alpha or paired-chain data. The sequencing pipeline was judged likely to have produced a cluster of highly shared sequence variants as a technical artifact. Roughly uniform sequencing depth across donors was assumed in presence/absence analyses, although this assumption may not hold. Most CMV-associated TCR beta chains appeared to be HLA-restricted in a later analysis, and the HLA associations seemed to be driven largely by CMV exposure. Broadly in line with IMGT annotations, most TCR beta V segments showed up in productive rearrangements about 87% or about 30% of the time in an earlier analysis of about 500 of the donors. HLA typing was unavailable for some donors at each locus, so association tests used only the typed subset. Cytomegalovirus status was reported to be diagnosed by the classifier with high specificity and sensitivity in both the original and validation cohorts. In a later analysis, TCR association rates were found to vary across HLA loci, with the most associated TCRs seen for DRB1 alleles and the fewest for HLA-C alleles. Correlated functional status among segregating V segments might be attributable to linkage disequilibrium, but an unknown experimental factor could not be ruled out. Most TCR sequences were seen in very few donors, while some public TCRs were found in many individuals. Because counts were too low, about 17 rarely observed V segments, including chromosome 9 orphons, were excluded from the earlier analysis of under 650 of the donors.

About this clone itself: It lacks a known antigen. Base quality data are lacking; no much larger clone is found one base away.

Its CDR3 holds 14 amino acids, cysteine through phenylalanine. Only the CDR3 part of the read is kept: 42 bases, read in frame from the first base. The germline V gene gives CDR1 as KGHSH and CDR2 as LQKENI. V loses 2 bases of germline sequence and J loses 5 bases, and the interval between the two ends is 10 bases. Library preparation was by the immunoSEQ multiplex PCR assay. For the multiplex PCR, a mixture combining 60 forward primers for TCR Vbeta segments and 13 reverse primers for TCR Jbeta segments was used. The CDR3 region of rearranged TCR beta genes was amplified from genomic DNA by a multiplex PCR assay. On the Illumina HiSeq System, the amplified TCR beta libraries were sequenced as 87-base-pair reads. Processing in the source paper ran as follows. In a later analysis, 77 million or so unique TCR beta chains were counted across the roughly 670 repertoires, and about 9.9 million of these chains were shared by at least two donors. Raw reads were error-corrected and collapsed into unique sequences by a nearest-neighbor algorithm in which closely related sequences were merged to remove PCR and sequencing errors. To assign V, D and J gene segments, CDR3 sequences were aligned to IMGT reference sequences. For a sequence to be retained, a match of at least six nucleotides to both a V gene segment and a J gene segment was required. A rearrangement counted as productive if the CDR3 had no stop codons and remained in frame with V and J, and every other rearrangement counted as non-productive. Following IMGT convention, CDR3 was defined as the stretch from the second conserved V-encoded cysteine to the conserved J-encoded phenylalanine. In an earlier analysis of more than 550 of the donors, sequences lacking an unambiguous match to a single V gene segment were excluded. In an earlier analysis of around 600 of the donors, V segments were called functional above 56.7% productive rearrangements and were called segregating when the between-donor standard deviation exceeded 5%. A statistical classification framework was built for diagnosing cytomegalovirus status from the catalog of TCR beta chain sequences. In a later analysis, V and J genes were assigned by comparing TCR nucleotide sequences against IMGT/GENE-DB human TR gene sequences. In a later analysis, CDR3 sequences and most-parsimonious VDJ recombination scenarios were assigned using the TCRdist pipeline. A later analysis defined each TCR beta chain by its CDR3 amino acid sequence plus V-gene family, and excluded reads lacking a unique V-gene family. As a way to deal with suspected cross-contamination and a sequencing artifact, a later analysis dropped hundreds of nucleotide sequences that were highly shared and had low generation probability. A later analysis calculated a clonal expansion index for each public chain from normalized within-repertoire ranks of inferred template counts. A later analysis computed generation probabilities with a VDJ recombination model fitted to out-of-frame rearrangements, and checked the results against IGoR. A later analysis scored TCR-TCR, TCR-HLA and TCR-CMV co-occurrence with hypergeometric tests, applying a repertoire-size bias correction to TCR pairs. A later analysis estimated false discovery rates by permuting HLA or CMV assignments 20 times. A later analysis grouped co-occurring TCRs with DBSCAN, adding TCRdist sequence similarity when clustering within HLA-allele-positive subsets. Repertoires with fewer than 30,000 or more than 120,000 public chains, plus five repertoires with anomalous nucleotide sharing, were excluded from co-occurrence clustering. The immuneACCESS repertoire file appears here via TCRdb, limited to in-frame rearrangements. These files lack a portion of the clones; in checked studies, under half of the deficit traces to unresolved V genes, and the cause of the others is not known. The V and J calls and the clone size are those of that table, but D and trimming were determined from the DNA. The sample yields about 98,000 clones; more than 60% were counted once. Approximately 15% of the sample is taken by the ten largest.

The clonotype was recovered from a man between 60 and 70 years old in good health and CMV-seropositive. The V gene is TRBV18 and the J gene is TRBJ2-4; no D gene call is confident. Sequencing input: PBMCs. The CDR3 region reads CASSPEPLENIQYF. The sequenced DNA: TGTGCCAGCTCACCAGAGCCTCTTGAAAACATTCAGTACTTC.